The 29 T cell receptor beta chains below were found in one sample sequenced in a study of OX40 agonist ivuxolimab in advanced cancers. Assay used: immunoSEQ multiplex PCR; TCRdb lists only in-frame clones, some missing. The table has about 100,000 clones, 84% seen once. The sequenced sample was CD4+ or CD8+ T cells sorted from blood, obtained in a trial of the OX40 agonist ivuxolimab. These receptors were taken from an adult with an advanced solid tumor such as melanoma, head and neck, liver or kidney cancer.

This chain uses TRBV4-1 with TRBJ1-1, with D tentatively TRBD1 (6 bases). The CDR3 is 14 amino acids. Trimming pared 3 bases from V and 6 bases from J, leaving 14 bases between. Germline V lookup: CDR1 MGHRA, CDR2 YSYEKL. This CDR3 is CASSQDGGQAEAFF. The DNA for the CDR3 is TGCGCCAGCAGCCAGGACGGGGGGCAGGCTGAAGCTTTCTTT.

The chain has TRBV18 and TRBJ2-7; 7 bases map to TRBD2. CDR3 length: 17 residues. Germline V gene data show CDR1 as KGHSH and CDR2 as LQKENI. The junction had 12 bases not matched to a gene; V was cut back by 3 bases and J by 1 base. The CDR3, as DNA: TGTGCCAGCTCACCGAGTCTGGGAGGGGAGGGTTCCTACGAGCAGTACTTC. This translates into CASSPSLGGEGSYEQYF.

This clone occurred once. This chain uses TRBV29-1 with TRBJ2-5, with TRBD2 matching 7 bases. The DNA end is a closer match to TRBJ2-7, so the J assignment may be wrong. The CDR3 has 12 residues. Germline V gene data show CDR1 as SQVTM and CDR2 as ANQGSEA. CDR3 DNA: TGCAGCGTTCGGGGGGTCCCCCACGAGCAGTACTTC. It is translated as CSVRGVPHEQYF.

This chain joins TRBV7-8 and TRBJ2-5, with 10 bases aligning to TRBD2. Germline V lookup: CDR1 SGHVS, CDR2 FQNEAQ. The CDR3 is 16 residues long. V trimming: 4 bases; J trimming: 4 bases; junction bases outside the gene matches: 9. DNA of the CDR3: TGTGCCAGCAGCTCTCTCAGCGGGAGGGCCGGAGAGACCCAGTACTTC. Protein sequence: CASSSLSGRAGETQYF.

The chain uses TRBV5-4 and TRBJ2-3; D gene unclear. Germline V gene sequence: CDR1 SGHNT, CDR2 YYREEE (reference sequence). Trimming removed 2 bases at V and 4 bases at J, with 11 bases between. The CDR3 loop spans 14 amino acids. The DNA of the CDR3 is TGTGCCAGCAGCTTTGACCCCCCCTCAGATACGCAGTATTTT. This codes for CASSFDPPSDTQYF.

The chain couples TRBV15 to TRBJ2-7, with 10 bases aligning to TRBD1. The CDR3 contains 16 residues. The J segment lost 6 bases and the V segment lost 0 bases, leaving 8 bases of the junction unmatched. Germline-derived CDR1 and CDR2 are LNHNV and YYDKDF (reference sequence). The CDR3 protein is CATSRDRGQGRGEQYF. For the CDR3, the DNA is TGTGCCACCAGCAGAGATAGGGGACAGGGGCGCGGCGAGCAGTACTTC.

This clone has a single count. This chain connects TRBV12-5 to TRBJ1-6; D uncertain. Trimming took 8 bases from V and 5 from J, leaving 10 bases between them. This CDR3 region has 13 residues. Per the germline V gene, CDR1 is LGHNT and CDR2 is FRNRAP. The CDR3 sequence: CASKATNNSPLHF. CDR3 sequence (DNA): TGTGCTAGTAAAGCAACCAATAATTCACCCCTCCACTTT.

The rearrangement uses TRBV11-2 and TRBJ1-2, with 9 bases fitting TRBD1. The V gene end was trimmed by 7 bases and the J gene end by 8 bases; junction bases not matched to a gene: 11. Per germline, CDR1 SGHAT and CDR2 FQNNGV. CDR3 length equals 14 residues. For the CDR3, the DNA is TGTGCCAGCATCGTGGGACAGGGTGGCGGGGGCTACACCTTC. Encoded protein: CASIVGQGGGGYTF.

The V and J genes are TRBV10-3 and TRBJ1-2, with D perhaps matching TRBD1 (5 bases). CDR3 size: 11 residues. The V gene's germline CDR1 is ENHRY and CDR2 SYGVKD. V was cut by 11 bases and J by 4 bases, with 11 bases left in between. CDR3 region: CALRTPYGYTF. The DNA of the CDR3 is TGTGCCCTGAGGACACCCTATGGCTACACCTTC.

The V gene is TRBV11-1, the J gene TRBJ1-1, with D hard to call. The CDR3 is 12 residues long. V shed 1 base and J shed 4 bases, with 4 bases lying between them. Looked up from germline, CDR1 is SGHAT and CDR2 is FQDESV (reference sequence). This CDR3 is CASSLVGTEAFF. CDR3 bases: TGTGCCAGCAGCTTAGTCGGCACTGAAGCTTTCTTT.

The chain links TRBV9 to TRBJ2-3, with 8 positions matching TRBD1. Losses at the gene ends were 3 bases for V and 6 bases for J; bases not matched to a gene: 12. Germline lookup yields CDR1 SGDLS and CDR2 YYNGEE. The length of the CDR3 is 16 residues. The CDR3 reads CASSGGPGQGVDTQYF. In DNA form, the CDR3 reads TGTGCCAGCAGCGGCGGGCCAGGACAGGGTGTCGATACGCAGTATTTT.

V is TRBV19 and J is TRBJ2-5; 7 positions agree with TRBD2. In germline, CDR1 is LNHDA, CDR2 SQIVND (reference sequence). J was trimmed by 4 bases and V by 7 bases; bases with no gene match: 3. The CDR3 spans 12 residues. The CDR3 nucleotides read TGTGCCAGTAACCAGCGGGGAGAGACCCAGTACTTC. It translates to CASNQRGETQYF.

In its sample, this clone was seen once. CDR3 nucleotides: TGCGCCAGCAGCCAAGATCCAGGGGTAGGGTATGGCTACACCTTC. Translating gives CASSQDPGVGYGYTF. The J gene is TRBJ1-2, the V gene TRBV4-1, with D possibly being TRBD1 (6 bases). Trimming cost V 0 bases and J 5 bases, with 13 bases left between them. This CDR3 contains 15 residues. The V gene's germline CDR1 is MGHRA and CDR2 YSYEKL.

This rearrangement joins TRBV5-8 to TRBJ1-6, with D tentatively TRBD1 (5 bases). V was shortened by 4 bases and J by 7 bases, with 12 bases between the two germline ends. The germline V gene has CDR1 SGHTS and CDR2 YDEGEE. The CDR3 covers 14 residues. CDR3 protein: CASSPRDANSPLHF. Here the CDR3 DNA reads TGTGCCAGCAGCCCCCGGGACGCCAATTCACCCCTCCACTTT.

The rearrangement joins TRBV2 to TRBJ2-7; 9 bases line up with TRBD1. Germline trimming cut 7 bases from V and 0 bases from J; bases unmatched to any gene: 1. The germline V gene encodes CDR1 SNHLY and CDR2 FYNNEI. This CDR3 has 13 amino acids. This CDR3 reads CASMDRGSYEQYF. DNA of the CDR3: TGTGCCAGCATGGACAGGGGCTCCTACGAGCAGTACTTC.

This chain joins TRBV27 and TRBJ1-2; 7 bases fit TRBD1. The CDR3 runs 16 residues. In germline, CDR1 is MNHEY, CDR2 SMNVEV (reference sequence). Germline trimming cut 2 bases from V and 8 bases from J; bases unmatched to any gene: 14. The CDR3 loop is CASSLNPGQNIVGYTF. In nucleotides, the CDR3 is TGTGCCAGCAGTTTAAATCCGGGACAGAATATAGTGGGCTACACCTTC.

Written as DNA, the CDR3 is TGTGCCAGCAGCTCCCCAGGGACTAGCGGGAGGAACGGGGAGCTGTTTTTT. As protein: CASSSPGTSGRNGELFF. The chain employs TRBV5-4 and TRBJ2-2; TRBD2 aligns across 15 bases. The J segment lost 7 bases and the V segment lost 3 bases, leaving 7 bases of the junction unmatched. The CDR3 is made up of 17 amino acids. Per germline, CDR1 SGHNT and CDR2 YYREEE (reference sequence).

The chain carries TRBV7-2 and TRBJ2-1; 12 bases are shared with TRBD2. CDR3 length: 14 amino acids. CDR1 is SGHTA, CDR2 FQGNSA, per germline. J was trimmed by 9 bases and V by 5 bases; bases with no gene match: 5. CDR3 sequence (DNA): TGTGCCAGCAGCCCCGGACTAGCGGGGCTTGAGCAGTTCTTC. Its translation: CASSPGLAGLEQFF. Full variable domain (missing parts from reference TRBV7-2 and TRBJ2-1): GAGVSQSPSNKVTEKGKDVELRCDPISGHTALYWYRQSLGQGLEFLIYFQGNSAPDKSGLPSDRFSAERTGGSVSTLTIQRTQQEDSAVYLCASSPGLAGLEQFFGPGTRLTVL.

The chain couples TRBV5-1 to TRBJ2-3; 8 bases align to TRBD2. Per germline, CDR1 SGHRS and CDR2 YFSETQ. The ends lost 4 bases at V and 2 bases at J; junction bases unmatched: 6. The CDR3 contains 15 residues. CDR3 sequence reads: CASSPLADLTDTQYF. The DNA of the CDR3 is TGCGCCAGCAGCCCACTAGCGGATCTCACAGATACGCAGTATTTT.

This clone was picked up many times. The chain couples TRBV5-1 to TRBJ2-1, with D maybe TRBD1 (6 bases). The CDR3 length is 14 residues. The germline V gene has CDR1 SGHRS and CDR2 YFSETQ. V was trimmed by 4 bases and J by 2 bases, leaving 10 bases between them. CDR3 residues: CASSLGAPYNEQFF. Here the CDR3 DNA reads TGCGCCAGCAGCCTGGGGGCCCCCTACAATGAGCAGTTCTTC.

This CDR3 reads CAWTGTGIKNYGYTF. The CDR3 coding sequence is TGTGCCTGGACCGGGACAGGGATCAAAAACTATGGCTACACCTTC. The rearrangement uses TRBV30 and TRBJ1-2; 9 bases map to TRBD1. From germline, CDR1 is GTSNPN and CDR2 SVGIG (reference sequence). The CDR3 is 15 residues long. With 4 bases clipped from V and 2 bases from J, the junction kept 8 bases outside the gene matches.

The genes are TRBV27 and TRBJ2-3; the match to TRBD2 covers 12 bases. V lost 7 bases and J lost 4; bases outside the gene matches: 6. The CDR3 sequence is 15 residues long. Germline V CDR1 and CDR2: MNHEY, SMNVEV (reference sequence). CDR3 residues: CASTPSGGAPDTQYF. The CDR3 DNA reads as TGTGCCAGCACCCCTAGCGGGGGGGCACCAGATACGCAGTATTTT.

This clone occurred a few times. The chain carries TRBV10-3 and TRBJ2-5; 12 bases are a match to TRBD1. Germline lookup yields CDR1 ENHRY and CDR2 SYGVKD. The CDR3 sequence is 17 residues long. Unmatched junction bases numbered 8, after V lost 3 bases and J lost 3 bases. The CDR3 DNA follows: TGTGCCATCAGTGAAAGGTGGGACAGGGGGCACGAAGAGACCCAGTACTTC. Translating gives CAISERWDRGHEETQYF.

The gene calls are TRBV6-5 and TRBJ2-2, with 9 bases matching TRBD1. The CDR3 loop spans 16 amino acids. V was pared by 2 bases and J by 8 bases, with 9 bases of the junction left unmatched. The germline CDR1 and CDR2 sequences are MNHEY and SVGAGI. The CDR3 sequence: CASSYGPGQGSGELFF. The CDR3 DNA reads TGTGCCAGCAGTTACGGACCGGGACAGGGCTCTGGGGAGCTGTTTTTT.

The chain is built from TRBV6-6 and TRBJ1-4; no firm D call. Germline V gene data show CDR1 as MNHNY and CDR2 as SVGAGI (reference sequence). CDR3 length: 14 residues. Trimming removed 7 bases from V and 1 base from J, with 10 bases in between. The CDR3 DNA reads TGTGCCAGCAACCTGGACGGAACTAATGAAAAACTGTTTTTT. Protein sequence: CASNLDGTNEKLFF.

This chain uses TRBV6-4 with TRBJ2-2; possible D gene TRBD2, 5 bases. CDR3 length: 13 amino acids. V was trimmed by 9 bases and J by 0 bases, leaving 8 bases between them. Germline CDR1 reads MRHNA; CDR2 reads SNTAGT. In nucleotides, the CDR3 is TGTGCCAGGCCGAGGGCGAACACCGGGGAGCTGTTTTTT. Residues: CARPRANTGELFF.

This clone came up a few times. The rearrangement uses TRBV4-3 and TRBJ1-2; the match to TRBD1 covers 7 bases. From germline, CDR1 is LGHNA and CDR2 YSLEER. Germline trimming cut 2 bases from V and 3 bases from J; bases unmatched to any gene: 3. The CDR3 is 14 residues long. CDR3 loop: CASSQPGQYYGYTF. Here the CDR3 DNA reads TGCGCCAGCAGCCAACCGGGACAGTACTATGGCTACACCTTC.

The J gene is TRBJ1-5, the V gene TRBV4-3, with 8 positions matching TRBD1. The V gene's germline CDR1 is LGHNA and CDR2 YSLEER. Germline trimming cut 0 bases from V and 7 bases from J; bases unmatched to any gene: 5. This CDR3 region has 15 residues. The CDR3 nucleotides are TGCGCCAGCAGCCAAGATCGGGACAGGTACCAGCCCCAGCATTTT. Protein: CASSQDRDRYQPQHF.

This sequence joins TRBV6-6 and TRBJ2-1, with 8 bases fitting TRBD1. Germline assignment: CDR1 MNHNY and CDR2 SVGAGI (reference sequence). V was clipped by 7 bases and J by 9 bases; unmatched bases: 8. The CDR3 is made up of 13 amino acids. Here the CDR3 DNA reads TGTGCCAGCACCCAGACCACAGGGGGTGAGCAGTTCTTC. Translating it yields CASTQTTGGEQFF.